Below, 20 T cell receptor beta chains from the same sample are listed, as sequenced in a study of identical twins. TCRdb called the 5' RACE reads again in MiXCR, with one record for every CDR3 protein. The sample includes about 570,000 distinct CDR3 sequences, over 8.5% of them seen just once. The same data also went into a second study, on yellow fever vaccine responses in identical twins.

Sequencing was carried out using PBMCs. These TCRs come from a woman between 18 and 29 years old in good health.

This clonotype has a handful of counts. The V gene is TRBV7-9, the J gene TRBJ1-1; tentative D call: TRBD1 (5 bases). V dropped 7 bases and J dropped 0 bases, with 9 bases sitting between them. From germline, CDR1 is SEHNR and CDR2 FQNEAQ (reference sequence). This CDR3 spans 13 amino acids. In DNA form, the CDR3 reads TGTGCCAGCATGGCAGGGATGAACACTGAAGCTTTCTTT. Translating gives CASMAGMNTEAFF.

This clonotype was seen a handful of times. The rearrangement uses TRBV5-1 and TRBJ2-7; D unclear. The ends were cut back, 4 bases at V and 1 base at J, with 15 bases in the middle. Germline V gene data show CDR1 as SGHRS and CDR2 as YFSETQ. The CDR3 length is 15 residues. In DNA form, the CDR3 reads TGCGCCAGCAGCCGGGCAGGAGCTGGGTCCTACGAGCAGTACTTC. Residues: CASSRAGAGSYEQYF.

A few counts support this clonotype. The chain recombines TRBV10-3 with TRBJ1-1; 10 bases match TRBD1. After removal of 6 bases from V and 2 bases from J, the junction contained 6 bases not matched to a gene. CDR3 size: 15 residues. Germline V gene lookup returns CDR1 ENHRY and CDR2 SYGVKD. CDR3 sequence (DNA): TGTGCCATCAGCGGAGGGGACAGGGGAAACACTGAAGCTTTCTTT. Protein sequence: CAISGGDRGNTEAFF.

The chain uses TRBV11-3 and TRBJ2-1; D gene uncertain. This CDR3 is built from 13 residues. V shed 4 bases and J shed 10 bases, with 14 bases lying between them. Germline CDR1 reads SGHNT; CDR2 reads YENEEA. The CDR3 loop reads CASSSYPQGEQFF. The DNA for the CDR3 is TGTGCCAGCAGCTCTTACCCGCAAGGGGAGCAGTTCTTC.

This clonotype was recorded a few times. The chain couples TRBV30 to TRBJ2-2; D gene uncertain. The germline V and J ends were trimmed by 0 bases and 6 bases, with 5 bases remaining between them. Per germline, CDR1 GTSNPN and CDR2 SVGIG (reference sequence). The CDR3 extends over 12 amino acids. CDR3 sequence reads: CAWSVLPGELFF. CDR3 nucleotide sequence: TGTGCCTGGAGTGTATTGCCCGGGGAGCTGTTTTTT. Full variable domain (rest looked up from reference TRBV30 and TRBJ2-2): SQTIHQWPATLVQPVGSPLSLECTVEGTSNPNLYWYRQAAGRGLQLLFYSVGIGQISSEVPQNLSASRPQDRQFILSSKKLLLSDSGFYLCAWSVLPGELFFGEGSRLTVL.

This clonotype came up many times. This rearrangement joins TRBV20-1 to TRBJ2-2, with 14 bases lining up with TRBD2. CDR3 size: 16 residues. CDR1 is DFQATT, CDR2 SNEGSKA, per germline (reference sequence). The V gene end was trimmed by 4 bases and the J gene end by 4 bases; junction bases not matched to a gene: 5. The CDR3 sequence: CSATGTSGGPTGELFF. DNA of the CDR3: TGCAGTGCTACCGGGACTAGCGGGGGACCCACCGGGGAGCTGTTTTTT.

CDR3 nucleotide sequence: TGTGCCACCAACCGGGGCGGCACTGAAAAACTGTTTTTT. Translated: CATNRGGTEKLFF. The chain recombines TRBV15 with TRBJ1-4; D is possibly TRBD1 (5 bases). Trimming stripped 7 bases from V and 7 bases from J, with 13 bases between. The CDR3 sequence is 13 residues long. Germline V gene sequence: CDR1 LNHNV, CDR2 YYDKDF (reference sequence).

V and J are TRBV7-2 and TRBJ2-4; the match to TRBD2 covers 7 bases. The CDR3 is 13 amino acids. Germline V gene lookup returns CDR1 SGHTA and CDR2 FQGNSA. J gave up 5 bases and V 5 bases, and 3 bases lay outside the gene matches. The CDR3 reads CASSRTRENIQYF. CDR3 DNA: TGTGCCAGCAGCCGGACTAGAGAAAACATTCAGTACTTC.

This clonotype was recorded at least ten times. The chain joins TRBV7-9 to TRBJ2-5; 9 bases are shared with TRBD2. Germline CDR1 and CDR2: SEHNR and FQNEAQ (reference sequence). The CDR3 totals 15 residues. The junction had 14 bases not matched to a gene; V was cut back by 6 bases and J by 9 bases. CDR3 protein: CASSSWTSELKAQYF. CDR3 sequence (DNA): TGTGCCAGCAGTTCTTGGACTAGCGAACTTAAGGCCCAGTACTTC.

This clonotype was recorded many times. The rearrangement links TRBV12-3 or TRBV12-4 to TRBJ2-1, with D unresolved. V was cut by 7 bases and J by 8 bases, with 9 bases left in between. This CDR3 comprises 11 residues. The CDR3 DNA sequence: TGTGCCAGCACCGTTGGAGATGAGCAGTTCTTC. Translating gives CASTVGDEQFF.

CDR3 sequence: CASSYTPGTSGTYFFDTQYF. The CDR3 DNA reads TGTGCCAGCAGTTACACGCCCGGGACTAGCGGGACCTACTTTTTTGATACGCAGTATTTT. The J gene is TRBJ2-3, the V gene TRBV6-2 or TRBV6-3; TRBD2 matches at 13 bases. CDR1 is MNHEY and CDR2 is SVGEGT in the germline V gene. With 2 bases clipped from V and 6 bases from J, the junction kept 17 bases outside the gene matches. The CDR3 length is 20 residues.

Ten or more counts support this clonotype. The chain couples TRBV27 to TRBJ2-3; the match to TRBD1 covers 8 bases. Per germline, CDR1 MNHEY and CDR2 SMNVEV (reference sequence). With V trimmed by 6 bases and J by 0 bases, 5 bases remained unmatched. CDR3 size: 15 residues. This CDR3 reads CASSRTGPSTDTQYF. The CDR3 DNA reads as TGTGCCAGCAGCCGGACAGGGCCTAGCACAGATACGCAGTATTTT.

This clonotype was seen at least ten times. The chain carries TRBV29-1 and TRBJ1-3, with TRBD1 identical over 7 bases. There are 15 residues in the CDR3. In germline, CDR1 is SQVTM, CDR2 ANQGSEA. V lost 7 bases and J lost 0; bases outside the gene matches: 9. CDR3 DNA sequence: TGCAGCGCAACCCGACAGGGAAGCTCTGGAAACACCATATATTTT. Translation: CSATRQGSSGNTIYF.

This clonotype was seen ten or more times. V usage is TRBV6-5 and J usage is TRBJ1-2; 8 nucleotides line up with TRBD1. V dropped 4 bases and J dropped 0; count of bases not matched to a gene: 4. Germline values: CDR1 MNHEY, CDR2 SVGAGI. This CDR3 is built from 15 residues. Here the CDR3 DNA reads TGTGCCAGCAGTTTCGGGACAGGACCTAACTATGGCTACACCTTC. As protein: CASSFGTGPNYGYTF.

The chain uses TRBV7-2 and TRBJ2-3; D might be TRBD2 (5 bases). V dropped 1 base and J dropped 5 bases, with 13 bases sitting between them. Germline V gene sequence: CDR1 SGHTA, CDR2 FQGNSA. There are 15 residues in the CDR3. The CDR3 protein is CASSLVPRGQDTQYF. In DNA, the CDR3 is TGTGCCAGCAGCTTAGTCCCCCGCGGGCAAGATACGCAGTATTTT. Full variable domain (remainder filled in from reference TRBV7-2 and TRBJ2-3): GAGVSQSPSNKVTEKGKDVELRCDPISGHTALYWYRQSLGQGLEFLIYFQGNSAPDKSGLPSDRFSAERTGGSVSTLTIQRTQQEDSAVYLCASSLVPRGQDTQYFGPGTRLTVL.

This sequence joins TRBV7-9 and TRBJ2-3; maybe TRBD2 (6 bases). V lost 4 bases and J 5 bases, leaving 16 bases between the germline ends. CDR3 length equals 15 residues. Germline V gene data show CDR1 as SEHNR and CDR2 as FQNEAQ (reference sequence). In DNA form, the CDR3 reads TGTGCCAGCAGCTGGGGCAGGGAGGTAGAAGATACGCAGTATTTT. Protein sequence: CASSWGREVEDTQYF.

This clonotype was counted ten times or more. The gene calls are TRBV29-1 and TRBJ1-4; the match to TRBD1 covers 9 bases. The CDR3 consists of 14 residues. J lost 10 bases, V lost 3 bases, and 9 bases had no gene match. Germline V lookup: CDR1 SQVTM, CDR2 ANQGSEA. DNA of the CDR3: TGCAGCGTTGACAGGGGACAGGGTACCGGAAAACTGTTTTTT. Residues: CSVDRGQGTGKLFF.

This clonotype was recorded many times. The chain employs TRBV29-1 and TRBJ2-6; either TRBD1 or TRBD2 may supply D (5 bases each). Germline-derived CDR1 and CDR2 are SQVTM and ANQGSEA. V lost 8 bases to trimming and J lost 4 bases, with 12 bases between them. CDR3 length: 13 residues. CDR3 protein: CSMLGDGANVLTF. The CDR3 DNA reads TGCAGCATGTTGGGGGACGGGGCCAACGTCCTGACTTTC.

The V call is TRBV2, the J call TRBJ2-2; TRBD2 aligns across 7 bases. Germline CDR1 reads SNHLY; CDR2 reads FYNNEI. The V and J ends lost 2 bases and 4 bases, in that order; junction bases with no gene match: 4. The CDR3 runs to 15 residues. The CDR3: CASSEPQRGTGELFF. The DNA of the CDR3 is TGTGCCAGCAGTGAACCTCAGCGGGGCACCGGGGAGCTGTTTTTT.

This chain links TRBV7-6 with TRBJ2-5; 7 bases fit TRBD1. Looked up from germline, CDR1 is SGHVS and CDR2 is FNYEAQ. The CDR3 runs to 15 residues. J gave up 4 bases and V 1 base, and 6 bases lay outside the gene matches. CDR3 sequence (DNA): TGTGCCAGCAGCTTAGTGGGACAGCGTGGAGAGACCCAGTACTTC. It yields the protein CASSLVGQRGETQYF.